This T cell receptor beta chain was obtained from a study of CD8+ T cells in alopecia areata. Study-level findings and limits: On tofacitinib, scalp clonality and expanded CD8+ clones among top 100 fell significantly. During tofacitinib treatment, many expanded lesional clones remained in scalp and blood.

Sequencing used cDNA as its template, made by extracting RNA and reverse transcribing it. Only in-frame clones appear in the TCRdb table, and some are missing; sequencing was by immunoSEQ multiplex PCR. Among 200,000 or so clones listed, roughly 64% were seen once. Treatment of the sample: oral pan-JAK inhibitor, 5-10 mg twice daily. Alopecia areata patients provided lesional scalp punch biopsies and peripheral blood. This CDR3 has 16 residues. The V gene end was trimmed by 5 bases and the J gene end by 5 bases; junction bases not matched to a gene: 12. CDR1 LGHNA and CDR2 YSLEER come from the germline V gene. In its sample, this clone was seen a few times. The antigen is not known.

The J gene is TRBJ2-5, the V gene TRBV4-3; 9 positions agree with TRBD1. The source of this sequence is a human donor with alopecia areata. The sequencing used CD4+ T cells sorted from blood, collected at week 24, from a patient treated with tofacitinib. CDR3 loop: CASSSNLYRGQETQYF. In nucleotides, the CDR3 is TGCGCCAGCAGCTCAAACCTCTACAGGGGGCAGGAGACCCAGTACTTC.